This TCR beta chain derives from a study of blood T cells in healthy people across ages. In the study overall: About one barcoded TCR beta cDNA was captured per two T cells.

Trimming removed 8 bases at V and 1 base at J, with 10 bases between. Germline V gene lookup returns CDR1 SGHTA and CDR2 FQGNSA. CDR3 length: 13 residues. Through a sample-barcoded 5' primer and a J-beta primer mix, a second PCR was run for roughly 6 to 12 cycles. TCRdb independently ran MiXCR on the 5' RACE reads; one entry per CDR3 protein. This sample has about 780,000 distinct CDR3 sequences; 46% occur once, and the top ten carry roughly 18%. The study isolated at least 6 million PBMCs from each sample. Total RNA, at least 5 micrograms per sample, came from PBMCs. The sequence derives from a man older than 75 in good health. The chain recombines TRBV7-2 with TRBJ2-3, with D possibly matching TRBD2 (6 bases). Sample: blood. The CDR3 DNA reads as TGTGCCAGCGTCTCGGGGGGCACAGATACGCAGTATTTT. Translating it yields CASVSGGTDTQYF.